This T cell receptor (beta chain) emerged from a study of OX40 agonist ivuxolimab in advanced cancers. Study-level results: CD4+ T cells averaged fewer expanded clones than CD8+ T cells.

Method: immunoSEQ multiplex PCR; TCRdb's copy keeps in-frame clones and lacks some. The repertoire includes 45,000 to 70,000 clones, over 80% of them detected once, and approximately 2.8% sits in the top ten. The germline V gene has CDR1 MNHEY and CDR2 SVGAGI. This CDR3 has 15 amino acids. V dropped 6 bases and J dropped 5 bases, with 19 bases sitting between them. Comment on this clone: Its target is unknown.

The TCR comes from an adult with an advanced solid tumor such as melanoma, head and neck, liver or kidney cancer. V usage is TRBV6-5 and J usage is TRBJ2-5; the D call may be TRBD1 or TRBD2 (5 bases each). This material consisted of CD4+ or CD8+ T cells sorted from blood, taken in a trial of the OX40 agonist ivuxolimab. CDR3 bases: TGTGCCAGCAGAGGGACCGGGACCGCTTGGGAGACCCAGTACTTC. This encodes CASRGTGTAWETQYF.